One sample yielded the 21 T cell receptor beta chains listed below, sequenced in a study of blood T cells in healthy people across ages. PCR was performed a second time for roughly 6 to 12 cycles using a sample-barcoded 5' primer and a J-beta primer mix. TCRdb reprocessed the 5' RACE reads via MiXCR and lists one record per CDR3 protein. The table has approximately 1,000,000 distinct CDR3 sequences, 40% to 45% seen once; the top ten hold 15% to 20%. Specimen: blood. These receptors all stem from a woman aged 55-70 years in good health.

The chain couples TRBV4-1 to TRBJ2-7; 11 bases align to TRBD2. With 4 bases clipped from V and 7 bases from J, the junction kept 9 bases outside the gene matches. The length of the CDR3 is 15 residues. Per germline, CDR1 MGHRA and CDR2 YSYEKL. CDR3 sequence (DNA): TGCGCCAGCAGCCGTACTAGCGGGAGTATCGATGAGCAGTACTTC. Translated: CASSRTSGSIDEQYF.

This clonotype was observed a few times. V and J are TRBV2 and TRBJ1-4, with D hard to call. Trimming left V 0 bases short and J 10 bases short, with 9 bases between. The CDR3 length is 13 residues. Looked up from germline, CDR1 is SNHLY and CDR2 is FYNNEI. The CDR3 here is CASSEAPVGKLFF. The DNA of the CDR3 is TGTGCCAGCAGTGAAGCGCCAGTTGGAAAACTGTTTTTT.

The genes are TRBV6-1 and TRBJ1-2, with D perhaps TRBD1 (6 bases). There are 15 residues in the CDR3. CDR1 and CDR2 from the germline V gene are MNHNS and SASEGT. V was shortened by 4 bases and J by 4 bases, with 16 bases between the two germline ends. In DNA form, the CDR3 reads TGTGCCAGCAGTGCGGCGGGGGCGACCCTCTATGGCTACACCTTC. As protein: CASSAAGATLYGYTF.

The rearrangement links TRBV5-1 to TRBJ1-1; no firm D call. There are 15 residues in the CDR3. V dropped 0 bases and J dropped 1 base, with 10 bases sitting between them. CDR1 and CDR2 from the germline V gene are SGHRS and YFSETQ. The CDR3 DNA reads TGCGCCAGCAGCTTGGGTGGTCGGGAGAACACTGAAGCTTTCTTT. It translates to CASSLGGRENTEAFF.

A few counts support this clonotype. This chain connects TRBV21-1 to TRBJ2-7; the D call of TRBD1 is as the table states it, not checked on the DNA. TRBV21-1 is noted as a pseudogene. CDR3 length: 13 amino acids. CDR3 loop: CARLRVSQYEQYF. In DNA form, the CDR3 reads TGTGCCCGACTCCGGGTCAGTCAGTACGAGCAGTACTTC.

This rearrangement joins TRBV10-3 to TRBJ1-4; D might be TRBD1 (5 bases). Trimming left V 7 bases short and J 6 bases short, with 21 bases between. The CDR3 runs to 16 residues. CDR1 and CDR2 (germline): ENHRY, SYGVKD. The CDR3: CAIKAGNQGGHEKLFF. In DNA form, the CDR3 reads TGTGCCATCAAAGCGGGAAATCAGGGAGGGCATGAAAAACTGTTTTTT.

This clonotype was detected a few times. V usage is TRBV6-1 and J usage is TRBJ2-7; 10 positions agree with TRBD2. The junction had 6 bases not matched to a gene; V was cut back by 10 bases and J by 0 bases. Germline assignment: CDR1 MNHNS and CDR2 SASEGT. The CDR3 length is 14 residues. The CDR3, as DNA: TGTGCCATCCTAACTAGCGGGGCCTCCTACGAGCAGTACTTC. Its translation: CAILTSGASYEQYF.

This chain joins TRBV27 and TRBJ2-4, with TRBD1 matching 8 bases. The DNA end is a closer match to TRBJ2-7, so the J assignment may be wrong. The CDR3 contains 14 residues. Germline lookup yields CDR1 MNHEY and CDR2 SMNVEV (reference sequence). CDR3 residues: CASRGQGKVHEQYF. The DNA for the CDR3 is TGTGCCAGCAGAGGACAGGGAAAGGTCCACGAGCAGTACTTC.

The chain recombines TRBV12-3 or TRBV12-4 with TRBJ1-2; possible D gene TRBD1, 6 bases. V lost 7 bases to trimming and J lost 3 bases, with 9 bases between them. The CDR3 is 12 residues long. Here the CDR3 reads CASTGGDYGYTF. DNA of the CDR3: TGTGCCAGCACGGGGGGCGACTATGGCTACACCTTC.

The rearrangement links TRBV7-9 to TRBJ2-4; 8 bases are shared with TRBD2. The CDR3 sequence is 15 residues long. V was pared by 4 bases and J by 5 bases, with 7 bases of the junction left unmatched. CDR1 and CDR2 (germline): SEHNR, FQNEAQ (reference sequence). The CDR3, as DNA: TGTGCCAGCAGCTCCCTCGCTAGCGGGCAAAACATTCAGTACTTC. Translation gives CASSSLASGQNIQYF.

This chain joins TRBV2 and TRBJ1-1; TRBD1 might be the D (6 bases). Per germline, CDR1 SNHLY and CDR2 FYNNEI. The ends were cut back, 6 bases at V and 1 base at J, with 12 bases in the middle. There are 14 residues in the CDR3. CDR3 region: CASRNREGNTEAFF. In nucleotides, the CDR3 is TGTGCCAGCAGAAACAGGGAGGGGAACACTGAAGCTTTCTTT.

This clonotype was counted between two and nine times. The CDR3 region has the DNA TGTGCCAGCGGGGAAGCGCCGGGACAGATCAACTACGAGCAGTACTTC. Encoded protein: CASGEAPGQINYEQYF. The chain carries TRBV2 and TRBJ2-7, with 7 bases identical to TRBD1. Germline assignment: CDR1 SNHLY and CDR2 FYNNEI. The CDR3 runs 16 residues. V lost 8 bases, J lost 3 bases, and 16 bases stayed unmatched.

This clonotype was seen a few times. The V call is TRBV27, the J call TRBJ2-1, with 11 bases lining up with TRBD2. Trimming cost V 3 bases and J 7 bases; bases outside gene matches: 2. Germline lookup yields CDR1 MNHEY and CDR2 SMNVEV (reference sequence). The CDR3 is 14 amino acids. The CDR3 loop reads CASSFRLAGNEQFF. CDR3 coding DNA: TGTGCCAGCAGTTTTAGACTAGCGGGGAATGAGCAGTTCTTC.

J is TRBJ2-3 and V is TRBV3-1, with 8 bases identical to TRBD1. The V gene end was trimmed by 3 bases and the J gene end by 0 bases; junction bases not matched to a gene: 14. The length of the CDR3 is 19 residues. Germline-derived CDR1 and CDR2 are LGHDT and YNNKEL (reference sequence). This CDR3 reads CASSHPSARTGLSTDTQYF. The CDR3 nucleotides read TGTGCCAGCAGCCATCCCTCCGCGAGGACAGGGCTGAGCACAGATACGCAGTATTTT.

This clonotype has only a few counts. J is TRBJ2-6 and V is TRBV18, with 9 positions matching TRBD1. With 8 bases clipped from V and 0 bases from J, the junction kept 11 bases outside the gene matches. Germline V gene lookup returns CDR1 KGHSH and CDR2 LQKENI. The CDR3 has 18 amino acids. CDR3 in amino acids: CASGRTGVEFSGANVLTF. CDR3 DNA sequence: TGTGCCAGCGGGAGGACAGGGGTCGAATTCTCTGGGGCCAACGTCCTGACTTTC.

V and J are TRBV27 and TRBJ1-2, with no clear D. Germline V CDR1 and CDR2: MNHEY, SMNVEV (reference sequence). With 7 bases removed from V and 4 bases from J, the gap between germline ends came to 7 bases. CDR3 length equals 11 residues. As DNA, the CDR3 is TGTGCCAGCAATGAGACCTATGGCTACACCTTC. It translates to CASNETYGYTF.

V is TRBV5-6 and J is TRBJ2-4; 8 bases match TRBD2. Germline V CDR1 and CDR2: SGHDT, YYEEEE. Germline trimming cut 2 bases from V and 13 bases from J; bases unmatched to any gene: 14. The CDR3 runs to 15 residues. The CDR3, as DNA: TGTGCCAGCAGCTTATCAGCGGGAGATTTGGTCGGGCAGTACTTC. Amino acid sequence: CASSLSAGDLVGQYF.

The chain joins TRBV20-1 to TRBJ2-5; 8 bases map to TRBD1. After removal of 4 bases from V and 5 bases from J, the junction contained 6 bases not matched to a gene. Germline lookup yields CDR1 DFQATT and CDR2 SNEGSKA (reference sequence). This CDR3 contains 13 residues. In DNA form, the CDR3 reads TGCAGTGCTAATCTACAGGGGGAGGAGACCCAGTACTTC. Translation gives CSANLQGEETQYF.

The chain links TRBV9 to TRBJ2-1, with no clear D. CDR3 length: 17 amino acids. The V gene's germline CDR1 is SGDLS and CDR2 YYNGEE. The V end was cut by 0 bases, the J end by 5 bases, with 18 bases between. The CDR3 DNA is TGTGCCAGCAGCGTAGGTCTACGGAGTGTGGCGGACAATGAGCAGTTCTTC. The encoded protein is CASSVGLRSVADNEQFF.

The rearrangement links TRBV15 to TRBJ2-5; D is unclear. Germline CDR1 LNHNV, CDR2 YYDKDF (reference sequence). Trimming removed 11 bases from V and 0 bases from J, with 13 bases in between. There are 13 residues in the CDR3. CDR3 nucleotide sequence: TGTGCCTCGCGGCGTGGGTACCAAGAGACCCAGTACTTC. It encodes CASRRGYQETQYF.

The chain recombines TRBV6-6 with TRBJ1-5, with 7 bases aligning to TRBD1. The germline V gene encodes CDR1 MNHNY and CDR2 SVGAGI (reference sequence). V trimming: 2 bases; J trimming: 0 bases; junction bases outside the gene matches: 4. The CDR3 sequence is 16 residues long. CDR3 protein: CASSYKGQISNQPQHF. The CDR3 DNA sequence: TGTGCCAGCAGTTACAAGGGACAGATTAGCAATCAGCCCCAGCATTTT.